The present TCR beta chain was sequenced within a study of OX40 agonist ivuxolimab in advanced cancers. Study-wide findings and caveats: In the 0.1 to 3.0 mg/kg range, CD4+ and CD8+ blood T cells had expanded clonally by week 6. Some nonresponders additionally presented with little normalized T-cell clonal expansion. Partial responders treated at 0.1-3.0 mg/kg exhibited clonal expansion among the lowest measured.

Autoimmune disease history or systemic immunosuppression barred patients. The V gene lost 5 bases and the J gene lost 3 bases, with 14 bases spanning the gap. The CDR3 loop spans 16 amino acids. CDR1 and CDR2 from the germline V gene are MNHEY and SMNVEV (reference sequence). Clones were sequenced by immunoSEQ multiplex PCR, and TCRdb holds only the in-frame ones, with some missing. The data show 75,000 to 80,000 clones, approximately 80% seen once. About this clone: The target antigen is unknown.

V and J are TRBV27 and TRBJ2-6; either TRBD1 or TRBD2 may supply D (6 bases each). The specimen was CD4+ or CD8+ T cells sorted from blood, collected in a trial of the OX40 agonist ivuxolimab. This clonotype originated in an adult with an advanced solid tumor such as melanoma, head and neck, liver or kidney cancer. CDR3 sequence reads: CASSTIRGVGANVLTF. The DNA of the CDR3 is TGTGCCAGCAGTACAATTAGGGGGGTTGGGGCCAACGTCCTGACTTTC. The whole variable domain, filled in from reference TRBV27 and TRBJ2-6, reads EAQVTQNPRYLITVTGKKLTVTCSQNMNHEYMSWYRQDPGLGLRQIYYSMNVEVTDKGDVPEGYKVSRKEKRNFPLILESPSPNQTSLYFCASSTIRGVGANVLTFGAGSRLTVL.